What follows are 11 T cell receptor beta chains derived from one specimen sequenced in a study of T-cell memory formation after mild COVID-19. TCRdb re-called the 5' RACE reads with MiXCR, one entry per CDR3 protein. Here the sample spans under 250,000 distinct CDR3 sequences, roughly 10% being singletons. The sequenced material came from PBMCs or a T cell subset sorted from them (not recorded which). Receptors were obtained from a man between 18 and 29 years old who had mild COVID-19 (a few samples of this study predate the infection). Cell type and time point are not known.

In this sample, this clonotype turned up a few times. The V and J genes are TRBV7-9 and TRBJ1-2, with a weak D call TRBD1 (6 bases). The V and J ends lost 5 bases and 3 bases respectively, with 16 bases between them. Germline CDR1 is SEHNR and CDR2 is FQNEAQ (reference sequence). The CDR3 length is 15 residues. The chain's CDR3 is CASSLDRTTYYGYTF. CDR3 in DNA: TGTGCCAGCAGCCTGGACAGAACAACCTACTATGGCTACACCTTC.

This clonotype has just a few counts. The chain employs TRBV4-1 and TRBJ2-6; D uncertain. Between the trimmed V and J ends, which lost 4 bases and 2 bases, there was a span of 9 bases. CDR3 length: 15 amino acids. Germline CDR1 reads MGHRA; CDR2 reads YSYEKL. The DNA of the CDR3 is TGCGCCAGCAGCCCCCCCGGCGCTGGGGCCAACGTCCTGACTTTC. Protein product: CASSPPGAGANVLTF.

V gene TRBV9 combines with J gene TRBJ2-1, with 8 bases lining up with TRBD2. V was clipped by 3 bases and J by 4 bases; unmatched bases: 15. Germline V gene data show CDR1 as SGDLS and CDR2 as YYNGEE. There are 18 residues in the CDR3. The CDR3 reads CASSGSKSLRGVYNEQFF. CDR3 nucleotides: TGTGCCAGCAGCGGATCAAAATCTTTGCGGGGGGTTTACAATGAGCAGTTCTTC.

This clonotype was counted at least ten times. This chain uses TRBV7-2 with TRBJ1-2, with D hard to call. In germline, CDR1 is SGHTA, CDR2 FQGNSA. CDR3 length: 14 residues. Between the trimmed V and J ends, which lost 4 bases and 3 bases, there was a span of 12 bases. The CDR3: CASSSEQTDYGYTF. The DNA of the CDR3 is TGTGCCAGCAGCTCCGAACAGACGGACTATGGCTACACCTTC.

The table lists this clonotype with a few counts. The rearrangement uses TRBV2 and TRBJ1-1, with 9 bases matching TRBD1. Per the germline V gene, CDR1 is SNHLY and CDR2 is FYNNEI. The CDR3 spans 15 residues. The ends lost 3 bases at V and 1 base at J; junction bases unmatched: 3. CDR3 amino acids: CASSEYRGPNTEAFF. Here the CDR3 DNA reads TGTGCCAGCAGTGAGTACAGGGGGCCGAACACTGAAGCTTTCTTT.

In its sample, this clonotype was seen a few times. The chain employs TRBV6-2 or TRBV6-3 and TRBJ2-7, with D possibly matching TRBD2 (6 bases). CDR3 length equals 14 residues. Germline CDR1 MNHEY, CDR2 SVGEGT. V was cut by 4 bases and J by 3 bases, with 13 bases left in between. CDR3 sequence: CASSSHSGLYEQYV. CDR3 nucleotide sequence: TGTGCCAGCAGTTCGCACTCGGGACTCTACGAGCAGTACGTC.

The chain joins TRBV12-3 or TRBV12-4 to TRBJ2-3, with D perhaps matching TRBD1 (6 bases). The CDR3 has 14 residues. Trimming removed 4 bases from V and 4 bases from J, with 12 bases in between. This CDR3 is CASSSDSFADTQYF. The CDR3 nucleotides read TGTGCCAGCAGTTCGGACAGCTTTGCAGATACGCAGTATTTT.

The V call is TRBV2, the J call TRBJ1-2; D gene unclear. CDR3 length equals 12 residues. Germline V gene sequence: CDR1 SNHLY, CDR2 FYNNEI. V dropped 6 bases and J dropped 2 bases, with 7 bases sitting between them. In DNA, the CDR3 is TGTGCCAGCAGACAGTCAAACTATGGCTACACCTTC. This codes for CASRQSNYGYTF.

This clonotype showed up just a few times. The chain recombines TRBV7-9 with TRBJ1-5; D gene ambiguous. CDR1 is SEHNR, CDR2 FQNEAQ, per germline (reference sequence). CDR3 size: 12 residues. V was shortened by 5 bases and J by 5 bases, with 7 bases between the two germline ends. CDR3 region: CASSEQDQPQHF. CDR3 nucleotides: TGTGCCAGCAGCGAACAAGATCAGCCCCAGCATTTT.

This clonotype appeared a few times. The rearrangement uses TRBV18 and TRBJ2-5; D ambiguous. Trimming removed 2 bases from V and 1 base from J, with 8 bases in between. The CDR3 covers 14 residues. The germline gives CDR1 KGHSH, CDR2 LQKENI. In DNA, the CDR3 is TGTGCCAGCTCACCAAACTCCATCCAAGAGACCCAGTACTTC. It specifies CASSPNSIQETQYF.

V gene TRBV7-2 combines with J gene TRBJ1-2; D remains unclear. CDR3 length equals 14 residues. Germline V gene lookup returns CDR1 SGHTA and CDR2 FQGNSA. Trimming stripped 5 bases from V and 3 bases from J, with 13 bases between. CDR3 in DNA: TGTGCCAGCAGCGCCTCGGGCGCCTACTATGGCTACACCTTC. Translated: CASSASGAYYGYTF.